The rows below give T cell receptor beta chains drawn from one sample of a study of CD8+CD57+ T cells in acquired aplastic anemia. MiXCR, applied by TCRdb to the reads, yields one record per CDR3 protein. This sample has hundreds of thousands of distinct CDR3 sequences, with 55% to 75% found just once. Sequenced input: sorted CD4+, CD8+, or CD8+CD57+ T cells (not recorded which) from PBMCs. The receptors shown here come from a human donor in good health, serving as a control. CDR3s include the opening cysteine and the closing phenylalanine or tryptophan. D genes are given only for firm matches. For some rows the clone size is stated as once, few or many, or as a class when expanded; others skip it.

V	D	J	size	CDR3	DNA
TRBV9	NA	TRBJ2-3	few	CASSVRWENSPLQYF	TGTGCCAGCAGCGTACGATGGGAAAATTCACCCCTCCAGTATTTT
TRBV5-5	NA	TRBJ2-7	NA	CASSQGSVLDTYEQYF	TGCGCCAGCAGCCAAGGGAGTGTTCTGGACACCTACGAGCAGTACTTC
TRBV5-1	NA	TRBJ1-3	many	CASSLVPRGSGNTIYF	TGCGCCAGCAGCTTGGTTCCCAGGGGCTCTGGAAACACCATATATTTT
TRBV15	NA	TRBJ2-7	once	CGTGKAGASYEQYF	TGTGGCACTGGCAAAGCCGGCGCAAGCTACGAGCAGTACTTC
TRBV5-1	TRBD1	TRBJ1-6	NA	CASSPTTGDTPLHF	TGCGCCAGCAGCCCAACGACAGGGGACACACCCCTCCACTTT
TRBV19	NA	TRBJ1-5	NA	CASSTSLHQPQHF	TGTGCCAGCAGCACAAGTCTTCATCAGCCCCAGCATTTT
TRBV11-2	NA	TRBJ1-5	many	CASSRGWTDNQPQHF	TGTGCCAGCAGCCGTGGATGGACAGACAATCAGCCCCAGCATTTT
TRBV2	TRBD2	TRBJ2-3	NA	CASSEPSGGAYEQF	TGTGCCAGCAGTGAGCCTAGCGGGGGGGCATACGAGCAGTTT
TRBV27	NA	TRBJ2-3	many	CASSPPGRTDTQYF	TGTGCCAGCAGTCCCCCTGGCAGAACAGATACGCAGTATTTT
TRBV9	NA	TRBJ2-1	many	CASSLSGAYNEQFF	TGTGCCAGCAGCCTCTCTGGGGCGTACAATGAGCAGTTCTTC
TRBV20-1	TRBD1	TRBJ2-2	NA	CSARDKGTGGFGELFF	TGCAGTGCTAGAGATAAGGGGACAGGGGGCTTCGGGGAGCTGTTTTTT
TRBV13	NA	TRBJ2-1	NA	CASSYTGNEQFF	TGTGCCAGCAGCTATACGGGGAATGAGCAGTTCTTC
TRBV5-1	NA	TRBJ1-6	NA	CASSASETGALHF	TGCGCCAGCAGCGCAAGCGAGACCGGGGCCCTCCACTTT
TRBV7-2	TRBD1	TRBJ1-4	many	CASSFRQGGNEKLFF	TGTGCCAGCAGCTTCCGACAGGGTGGTAATGAAAAACTGTTTTTT
TRBV9	NA	TRBJ1-1	NA	CASSILHGEQAFF	TGTGCCAGCAGCATCCTGCATGGTGAGCAAGCTTTCTTT
TRBV20-1	NA	TRBJ2-7	NA	CSARDRNSQKYF	TGCAGTGCTAGAGATCGGAACTCCCAGAAGTACTTC
TRBV7-8	NA	TRBJ2-1	NA	CASSLQWGAYNEQFF	TGTGCCAGCAGCTTACAATGGGGGGCCTACAATGAGCAGTTCTTC
TRBV19	NA	TRBJ1-6	few	CASKAWSTSNSPLHF	TGTGCCAGTAAGGCTTGGAGTACTTCAAATTCACCCCTCCACTTT
TRBV5-6	NA	TRBJ2-2	NA	CASSLPPGELFF	TGTGCCAGCAGCTTGCCCCCCGGGGAGCTGTTTTTT
TRBV5-1	NA	TRBJ2-7	NA	CASSFESPNTF	TGCGCCAGCAGCTTTGAGAGCCCGAACACCTTC
TRBV7-6	NA	TRBJ2-2	once	CASSWMQRNDQYFLFF	TGTGCCAGCAGCTGGATGCAGCGGAACGACCAGTACTTCCTGTTTTTT
TRBV9	NA	TRBJ2-7	NA	CASSLLRGGFPYEQYF	TGTGCCAGCAGCTTACTCCGCGGGGGCTTCCCGTACGAGCAGTACTTC
TRBV5-4	NA	TRBJ1-2	few	CASSLGQADYGYTF	TGTGCCAGCAGCTTGGGTCAGGCCGACTATGGCTACACCTTC
TRBV24-1	NA	TRBJ1-1	NA	CATSDRTGTEAFF	TGTGCCACCAGTGACCGGACCGGCACTGAAGCTTTCTTT
TRBV9	NA	TRBJ2-7	NA	CASSLLGDEQYF	TGTGCCAGCAGCTTACTCGGCGACGAGCAGTACTTC
TRBV15	TRBD1	TRBJ1-2	once	CATSSRFGQDYGYTF	TGTGCCACCAGCAGCAGATTTGGACAGGACTATGGCTACACCTTC
TRBV7-3	NA	TRBJ1-6	NA	CASSLAPGAGNSPLHF	TGTGCCAGCAGCTTAGCTCCCGGGGCAGGGAATTCACCCCTCCACTTT
TRBV2	TRBD1	TRBJ2-7	NA	CASSRAGTGDYEQYF	TGTGCCAGCAGTCGGGCCGGGACAGGGGACTATGAGCAGTACTTC
TRBV11-2	NA	TRBJ1-1	once	CASSLGQHGNTEAFF	TGTGCCAGCAGCTTAGGACAGCACGGGAACACTGAAGCTTTCTTT